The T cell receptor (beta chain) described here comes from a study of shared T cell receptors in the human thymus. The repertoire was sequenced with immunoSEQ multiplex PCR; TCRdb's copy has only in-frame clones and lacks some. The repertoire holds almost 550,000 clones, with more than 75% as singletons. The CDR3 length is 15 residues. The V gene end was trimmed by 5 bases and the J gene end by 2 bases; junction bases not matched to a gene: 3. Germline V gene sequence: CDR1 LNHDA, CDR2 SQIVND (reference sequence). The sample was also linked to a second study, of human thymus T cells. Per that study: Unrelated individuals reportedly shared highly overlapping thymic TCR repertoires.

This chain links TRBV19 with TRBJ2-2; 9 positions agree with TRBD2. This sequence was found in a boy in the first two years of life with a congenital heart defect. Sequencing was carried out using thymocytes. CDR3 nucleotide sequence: TGTGCCAGTAGTTGGACTAGCGCTAACACCGGGGAGCTGTTTTTT. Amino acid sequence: CASSWTSANTGELFF. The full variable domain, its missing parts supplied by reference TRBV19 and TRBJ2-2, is DGGITQSPKYLFRKEGQNVTLSCEQNLNHDAMYWYRQDPGQGLRLIYYSQIVNDFQKGDIAEGYSVSREKKESFPLTVTSAQKNPTAFYLCASSWTSANTGELFFGEGSRLTVL.